This paragraph reports one T cell receptor beta chain. Time point given: after dendritic cell vaccination, including at tumor progression/relapse. Patients had residual fresh-frozen tumor tissue and more than two years of survival data. None of the glioblastoma patients had an isocitrate dehydrogenase mutation. Libraries were prepared by immunoSEQ multiplex PCR; TCRdb keeps only in-frame clonotypes and omits some of them. The sample has almost 90,000 clones, roughly four fifths seen once. This sample stems from a study of glioma-infiltrating T cells after dendritic cell vaccination. Whole-study context: Patients received autologous tumor lysate-pulsed dendritic cell vaccination between about 2002 and 2013.

The V end was cut by 2 bases, the J end by 9 bases, with 8 bases between. In germline, CDR1 is SGHTA, CDR2 FQGNSA. CDR3 size: 12 residues. This clonotype was sampled from a human donor with glioblastoma. The chain has TRBV7-2 and TRBJ2-1; possibly TRBD1 for D (5 bases). Sample: blood, taken after dendritic cell vaccination. CDR3 region: CASSLPRAEQFF. CDR3 nucleotides: TGTGCCAGCAGCTTACCCAGGGCTGAGCAGTTCTTC.